This TCR beta chain comes out of a study of cytomegalovirus exposure and HLA in healthy donors (dated 2017 in TCRdb). Study-level background: According to an earlier analysis of 587 of the donors, about 179 million T cells yielded some 120 million unique TCR beta sequences and around 300 Gb of sequence data. Because of strong linkage in the cohort, roughly five DR-DQ haplotypes were treated as single units for association and clustering. The study was designed to test whether signatures of past pathogen exposure could be identified by cataloging public T cell receptors. A later analysis re-examined previously published TCR beta repertoires from about 700 donors and added high-resolution HLA genotyping to investigate patterns of TCR occurrence. An early release that covered more than 550 HLA-typed donors contained around 300 gigabases of sequencing data and 65 million to 100 million unique TCR sequences. Rather than drawing on any new phenotypic data, the later analysis identified candidate immune exposures from TCR beta sequences and the way those sequences occurred across donors. To decide whether each TCR beta V gene segment behaved as functional or pseudogenic, an earlier analysis of over 500 of the donors relied on high-throughput TCR beta sequencing. Every discovery cohort repertoire had been produced on one sequencing platform. A later genetic analysis used genome-wide SNP genotypes for about 65% of the roughly 670 donors, treating that subset as a discovery cohort. The study profiled the T cell repertoires of 500 to 800 subjects by immunosequencing and related them to cytomegalovirus serostatus. The study combined high-throughput TCR immunosequencing, statistical association of individual TCRs with disease status, and machine learning to predict cytomegalovirus infection status. On average, about 200,000 unique TCR beta nucleotide sequences were sequenced per donor among about 400 genotyped donors of the cohort, with roughly 19% of those sequences being non-productive. The genetic ancestry cluster associated with self-reported Caucasian donors included about 84% of the roughly 380 genotyped donors. Donor age, sex, ethnicity and CMV serostatus were compiled together with the repertoire data. HLA typing covered class I and class II loci at four-digit resolution. The number of donors typed differed by locus, with roughly 620-630 for A, B, C, DRB1 and DQB1, around 520 for DQA1, 600 to 610 for DPA1, and roughly 450 for DPB1. Besides the first cohort of 550 to 750 subjects, a separate validation cohort made up of roughly 130 different subjects was used. Results and caveats for the whole study, not just this receptor: A few of the identified cytomegalovirus-associated TCR beta chains were confirmed in vitro to be specific for cytomegalovirus antigens. Presence/absence analyses assumed roughly uniform sequencing depth across donors, an assumption that may not hold. A later analysis reported that several top co-occurrence clusters appeared linked to parvovirus B19, influenza, CMV and Epstein-Barr virus. A further reported finding was that TCR beta sequences accurately predicted the HLA-A and HLA-B alleles for most subjects in the first cohort. Because some donors lacked HLA typing at each locus, the association tests relied only on the typed subset. Assigning TCR associations to individual alleles was difficult when HLA alleles, especially DR and DQ, strongly co-occurred. Most CMV-associated TCR beta chains appeared to be HLA-restricted in a later analysis, and the HLA associations seemed to be driven largely by CMV exposure. In a later genetic analysis, a missense DCLRE1C variant was associated with V-gene and J-gene trimming of TCR beta chains, and the association was replicated in an independent cohort. In a later analysis, TCR association rates were found to vary across HLA loci, with the most associated TCRs seen for DRB1 alleles and the fewest for HLA-C alleles. A total of around 150 TCR beta chains were listed by the study as associated with cytomegalovirus. Because counts were too low, seventeen rarely observed V segments, including chromosome 9 orphons, were excluded from the earlier analysis of around 590 of the donors. While some public TCRs were present in many individuals, most TCR sequences turned up only very rarely across donors. The authors suggested that the approach could potentially be extended to other disease states and immunological phenotypes. The sequencing pipeline was judged likely to have produced a cluster of highly shared sequence variants as a technical artifact. A later analysis found that HLA-associated TCR beta chains were more clonally expanded and had lower generation probabilities than equally common non-associated chains. Correlated functional status among segregating V segments might be attributable to linkage disequilibrium, but an unknown experimental factor could not be ruled out. This cohort had only TCR beta chains sequenced, and the lack of alpha or paired-chain data limited which features could be detected. A later genetic analysis reported fewer N-insertions in productive TCRs among donors in an Asian-associated ancestry cluster than the roughly 700-donor mean. Broadly in line with IMGT annotations, most TCR beta V segments showed up in productive rearrangements about 87% or about 30% of the time in an earlier analysis of several hundred of the donors. In both the original and validation cohorts, the classifier was reported to diagnose cytomegalovirus status with high specificity and sensitivity. A later analysis associated approximately 17,000 TCR beta sequences with specific HLA alleles at a false discovery rate of 0.05. For the cohort, immune exposure information was limited to CMV serostatus. Because the 87-base-pair reads could not distinguish some IMGT-functional V segments, including TRBV6-2 and TRBV6-3, those segments were excluded.

Taken from the germline V gene, the CDR1 and CDR2 loops are MNHEY and SVGAGI. The CDR3 holds 13 amino acids from the cysteine to the phenylalanine. The read is trimmed to its CDR3 DNA, 39 bases read in frame from base 1. Cut back by 5 bases and 1 base, the V and J ends lie 5 bases apart. The method was the immunoSEQ multiplex PCR assay. For the multiplex PCR, a mixture combining 60 forward primers for TCR Vbeta segments and 13 reverse primers for TCR Jbeta segments was used. Amplification of the CDR3 region of rearranged TCR beta genes was performed with a multiplex PCR assay on genomic DNA. On the Illumina HiSeq System, the amplified TCR beta libraries were sequenced as 87-base-pair reads. The published analysis was carried out like this. In a later analysis, approximately 74 million unique TCR beta chains were counted across the 690 or so repertoires, and roughly 11 million of these chains were shared by at least two donors. Raw reads were error-corrected and collapsed into unique sequences by a nearest-neighbor algorithm in which closely related sequences were merged to remove PCR and sequencing errors. CDR3 sequences were aligned to IMGT reference sequences to assign V, D and J gene segments. For a sequence to be retained, at least a six-nucleotide match to both a V gene segment and a J gene segment was required. Rearrangements were classified as productive when the CDR3 lacked stop codons and remained in frame with V and J, and all other rearrangements were classified as non-productive. CDR3 was defined according to IMGT convention as the region running from the second conserved V-encoded cysteine to the conserved J-encoded phenylalanine. In an earlier analysis of 587 of the donors, sequences lacking an unambiguous match to a single V gene segment were excluded. In an earlier analysis of 450 to 700 of the donors, V segments were called functional above 56.7% productive rearrangements and were called segregating when the between-donor standard deviation exceeded 5%. A statistical classification framework was built for diagnosing cytomegalovirus status from the catalog of TCR beta chain sequences. V and J gene assignment, in a later analysis, came from comparing TCR nucleotide sequences with IMGT/GENE-DB human TR gene sequences. Using the TCRdist pipeline, a later analysis assigned CDR3 sequences along with most-parsimonious VDJ recombination scenarios. In a later analysis, every TCR beta chain was defined by the combination of its CDR3 amino acid sequence and its V-gene family, and reads without a unique V-gene family were dropped. As a way to deal with suspected cross-contamination and a sequencing artifact, a later analysis dropped 450 to 700 nucleotide sequences that were highly shared and had low generation probability. A later analysis calculated a clonal expansion index for each public chain from normalized within-repertoire ranks of inferred template counts. A later analysis computed generation probabilities with a VDJ recombination model fitted to out-of-frame rearrangements, and checked the results against IGoR. Hypergeometric tests were used in a later analysis to score TCR-TCR, TCR-HLA and TCR-CMV co-occurrence, with a repertoire-size bias correction applied to the TCR pairs. False discovery rates were estimated in a later analysis by permuting HLA or CMV assignments 20 times. In a later analysis, co-occurring TCRs were grouped with DBSCAN, and TCRdist sequence similarity was added when clustering was performed within HLA-allele-positive subsets. For co-occurrence clustering, repertoires with fewer than 30,000 or more than 120,000 public chains were excluded, along with 5 or 6 repertoires with anomalous nucleotide sharing. The source is immuneACCESS, and TCRdb retained only in-frame sequences with V and J called. Part of the clones is not carried over; for the studies checked, unresolved V genes explain less than half of this, and the remainder is unexplained. For V, J and clone size, that table is used; D and trimming come from the DNA. Within this sample are roughly 200,000 clones, with over 70% of them counted one time only. The top ten hold roughly 0.7% of the sample.

This clone has only one observation. This clone's antigen is unknown. Base quality data are lacking; no much larger clone is found one base away. The cohort comprised some 680 healthy bone marrow donors. All cohort members were sampled while nominally healthy, although unrecorded immune exposures were likely present. The donor was CMV seronegative and belonged to the group of 350 to 400 seronegative cohort members. A peripheral blood sample was collected from each donor, and TCR beta sequencing was performed on peripheral blood mononuclear cells. The Qiagen DNeasy Blood Extraction Kit was used to extract genomic DNA from the blood cell samples.

This receptor chain uses TRBV6-5 and TRBJ2-2, and perhaps TRBD1 as D gene, on 5 matching bases. The origin of this receptor is a boy under 10 years old in good health and CMV-seronegative. Sequencing was done on a sample of PBMCs. The DNA is TGTGCCAGCAGTACAGGGAACACCGGGGAGCTGTTTTTT. Translated, this is CASSTGNTGELFF.